This is a list of T cell receptor beta chains from one sample in a study of technical replicates of blood from a handful of donors. The data were produced by immunoSEQ multiplex PCR, yet TCRdb's version contains in-frame clones alone and is incomplete. Of 100,000 or so clones in the sample, 90% to 97% were seen once. Sequenced: T cells isolated from PBMCs. The receptors here all came from a human donor in good health. Both conserved end residues are part of each CDR3. D genes are given only for firm matches. The listing skips clone size in some rows; elsewhere it reads once, few, many or a size class.

v_call	clone_size	d_call	j_call	cdr3_aa	cdr3_nt
TRBV9	.	TRBD2	TRBJ2-7	CASSVASGSPSYEQYF	TGTGCCAGCAGCGTCGCTAGCGGGAGCCCCTCCTACGAGCAGTACTTC
TRBV7-2	.	.	TRBJ2-7	CASSLPSQAYEQYF	TGTGCCAGCAGCTTGCCAAGTCAGGCCTACGAGCAGTACTTC
TRBV13	.	.	TRBJ2-7	CASSLGLLGQPYEQYF	TGTGCCAGCAGCTTAGGCCTTTTAGGACAACCCTACGAGCAGTACTTC
TRBV27	.	.	TRBJ2-1	CASSLGLAGSNEQFF	TGTGCCAGCAGTTTGGGACTCGCCGGCTCCAATGAGCAGTTCTTC
TRBV29-1	.	.	TRBJ2-5	CSARRGGRGETQYF	TGCAGCGCAAGGAGGGGGGGTCGGGGAGAGACCCAGTACTTC
TRBV29-1	.	.	TRBJ2-2	CSVYNTGELFF	TGCAGCGTTTATAACACCGGGGAGCTGTTTTTT
TRBV2	.	TRBD2	TRBJ2-1	CASFGLAGWMEQFF	TGTGCCAGCTTCGGACTAGCGGGATGGATGGAGCAGTTCTTC
TRBV7-2	.	.	TRBJ1-1	CASSLSAGLNTEAFF	TGTGCCAGCAGCTTAAGTGCAGGGTTGAACACTGAAGCTTTCTTT
TRBV7-6	.	.	TRBJ1-4	CASSLGLGEKLFF	TGTGCCAGCAGCCTGGGACTTGGGGAAAAACTGTTTTTT
TRBV9	.	TRBD2	TRBJ2-3	CASSRSFMGGGGSTDTQYF	TGTGCCAGCAGCCGCTCCTTTATGGGTGGCGGGGGGAGCACAGATACGCAGTATTTT
TRBV6-5	.	.	TRBJ1-1	CASRKPGGENTEAFF	TGTGCCAGCAGAAAGCCCGGAGGGGAGAACACTGAAGCTTTCTTT
TRBV2	.	TRBD1	TRBJ1-4	CASSERGGYEKLFF	TGTGCCAGCAGTGAAAGAGGGGGCTATGAAAAACTGTTTTTT
TRBV5-1	.	.	TRBJ1-3	CASSLVAGGNTIYF	TGCGCCAGCAGCTTGGTGGCAGGAGGAAACACCATATATTTT
TRBV5-4	.	.	TRBJ2-3	CASSYWATDTQYF	TGTGCCAGCAGCTATTGGGCCACAGATACGCAGTATTTT
TRBV4-3	.	.	TRBJ1-4	CASSQVSWRRSNEKLFF	TGCGCCAGCAGCCAAGTCAGTTGGAGACGGTCTAATGAAAAACTGTTTTTT
TRBV10-1	.	.	TRBJ1-1	CASSEFEDMRTEAFF	TGCGCCAGCAGTGAGTTCGAGGATATGAGGACTGAAGCTTTCTTT
TRBV27	.	.	TRBJ1-5	CASSFGSGQPQHF	TGTGCCAGCAGTTTCGGGTCGGGTCAGCCCCAGCATTTT
TRBV2	once	.	TRBJ1-1	CASVYVGEAFF	TGTGCCAGCGTGTACGTCGGTGAAGCTTTCTTT
TRBV4-1	.	TRBD1	TRBJ1-5	CASSQGRGLQPQHF	TGCGCCAGCAGCCAAGGCAGGGGGCTTCAGCCCCAGCATTTT
TRBV4-3	.	TRBD1	TRBJ1-1	CASSQDRDIYTEAFF	TGCGCCAGCAGCCAGGACAGGGACATCTACACTGAAGCTTTCTTT
TRBV28	once	.	TRBJ1-1	CASSLVGAQGTEAFF	TGTGCCAGCAGTTTAGTAGGGGCGCAGGGAACTGAAGCTTTCTTT
TRBV6-6	.	.	TRBJ1-2	CASSPATVANYGYTF	TGTGCCAGCAGCCCAGCGACGGTAGCTAACTATGGCTACACCTTC
TRBV9	.	TRBD1	TRBJ1-4	CASSAGGRGEKLFF	TGTGCCAGCAGCGCAGGGGGTCGAGGAGAAAAACTGTTTTTT
TRBV9	.	.	TRBJ1-2	CASSVAASTNYGYTF	TGTGCCAGCAGCGTAGCCGCCAGTACTAACTATGGCTACACCTTC
TRBV15	once	.	TRBJ2-3	CATSRDPPGAEGDTQYF	TGTGCCACCAGCAGAGATCCACCAGGGGCAGAGGGAGATACGCAGTATTTT
TRBV4-3	.	TRBD2	TRBJ2-1	CASSQEVSGGRNEQFF	TGCGCCAGCAGCCAAGAAGTATCCGGGGGGAGGAATGAGCAGTTCTTC
TRBV5-4	.	.	TRBJ2-1	CASSGGPRDGRNEQFF	TGTGCCAGCAGCGGGGGCCCCCGGGACGGCAGAAATGAGCAGTTCTTC
TRBV7-6	once	TRBD2	TRBJ2-3	CASSPAVAGVTDTQYF	TGTGCCAGCAGCCCCGCGGTAGCGGGAGTAACAGATACGCAGTATTTT
TRBV28	.	TRBD2	TRBJ2-1	CASIAGHSYNEQFF	TGTGCCAGCATAGCGGGACACTCCTACAATGAGCAGTTCTTC
TRBV29-1	.	TRBD2	TRBJ2-3	CSALISGSIRDTQYF	TGCAGCGCCCTAATTAGCGGGAGTATCAGAGATACGCAGTATTTT
TRBV30	.	TRBD1	TRBJ1-3	CASVPGGFSGNTIYF	TGTGCCTCCGTCCCAGGGGGCTTTTCTGGAAACACCATATATTTT
TRBV10-3	.	.	TRBJ2-7	CAIRVSATRSYEQYF	TGTGCCATCAGAGTTTCGGCAACTAGATCCTACGAGCAGTACTTC
TRBV19	.	.	TRBJ1-1	CASTAGHRNLMNTEAFF	TGTGCCAGTACCGCAGGGCACAGGAACCTTATGAACACTGAAGCTTTCTTT
TRBV30	.	.	TRBJ1-5	CAWTYGLDSHSNQPQHF	TGTGCCTGGACCTATGGGCTGGACAGTCATAGCAATCAGCCCCAGCATTTT
TRBV11-2	.	TRBD1	TRBJ2-1	CASSFLGQGFSGSYNEQFF	TGTGCCAGCAGCTTCCTGGGACAGGGATTCAGCGGGTCCTACAATGAGCAGTTCTTC
TRBV6-4	.	.	TRBJ2-6	CASSESRGKANVLTF	TGTGCCAGCAGTGAGAGCAGGGGAAAGGCCAACGTCCTGACTTTC
TRBV4-2	.	TRBD2	TRBJ2-7	CASSQGASGILYEQYF	TGTGCCAGCAGCCAAGGGGCTAGCGGGATTCTCTACGAGCAGTACTTC
TRBV29-1	.	.	TRBJ1-5	CSVEDLPRGLAQHF	TGCAGCGTTGAAGATCTTCCAAGGGGATTAGCCCAGCATTTT
TRBV29-1	.	.	TRBJ1-2	CSVDKSLDYGYTF	TGCAGCGTTGATAAGTCTTTAGATTATGGCTACACCTTC
TRBV7-2	.	TRBD2	TRBJ2-1	CASSSPGGIAGERNEQFF	TGTGCCAGCAGCTCGCCCGGCGGCATAGCGGGAGAGAGGAATGAGCAGTTCTTC
TRBV6-6	.	TRBD1	TRBJ2-3	CASSSQGAITDTQYF	TGTGCCAGCAGCTCCCAGGGGGCTATCACAGATACGCAGTATTTT
TRBV6-5	.	.	TRBJ1-2	CASSSPNYGYTF	TGTGCCAGCTCTTCCCCTAACTATGGCTACACCTTC